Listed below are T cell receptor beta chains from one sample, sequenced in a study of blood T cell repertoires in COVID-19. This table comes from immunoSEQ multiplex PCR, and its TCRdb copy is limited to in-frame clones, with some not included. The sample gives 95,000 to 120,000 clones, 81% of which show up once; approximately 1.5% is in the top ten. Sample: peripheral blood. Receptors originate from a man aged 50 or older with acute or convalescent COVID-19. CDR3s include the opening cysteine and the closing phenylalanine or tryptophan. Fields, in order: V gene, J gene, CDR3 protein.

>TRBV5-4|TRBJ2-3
CASSLGERGGDTQYF
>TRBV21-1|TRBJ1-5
CASSKNSENSNQPQHF
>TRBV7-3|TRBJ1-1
CASSLFPPGQGLNTEAFF
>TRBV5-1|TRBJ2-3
CASSLDTLGARPDTQYF
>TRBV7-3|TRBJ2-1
CASSLGAGWGNEQFF
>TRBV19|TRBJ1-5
CASSIRTGTQPQHF
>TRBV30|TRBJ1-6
CAWSVPGSNSPLHF
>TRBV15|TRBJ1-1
CATSNPSAQGTAFF
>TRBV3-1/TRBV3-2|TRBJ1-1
CASRPPRGEGGTEAFF
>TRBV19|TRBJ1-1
CASSITPGGTEAFF
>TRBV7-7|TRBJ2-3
CASSLEGRGTQYF
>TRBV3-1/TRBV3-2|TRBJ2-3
CASSQGTLGTDTQYF
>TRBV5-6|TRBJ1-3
CASSRTGSGNTIYF
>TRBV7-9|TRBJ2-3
CASSSTAGVSTDTQYF
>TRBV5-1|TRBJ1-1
CASRQGAGVRAFF